This TCR beta chain stems from a study of shared clonotypes between healthy human individuals (TCRdb year 2020). In the study overall: A couple of women and a few men aged 18 to 49 years were included in the cohort. Libraries were prepared and TCR repertoires were sequenced by different laboratories using diverse techniques, in order to increase sequencing depth and limit assay-specific biases. Blood TCR repertoires of roughly five healthy adults were deeply sequenced to estimate repertoire size and the extent of clonotype sharing between individuals. Each donor's leukapheresis produced roughly between roughly 0.94 and 9.5 billion PBMCs. Per donor, three plates each were used for CD4 naive and CD4 memory, two for CD8 naive, and one for CD8 memory.

Beyond this particular receptor, the publication reports: Clonotypes shared by all four sorted-subset donors showed higher generation probabilities than non-shared clonotypes. Sampling was limited to blood, and TCR repertoires in tissue likely differ from TCR repertoires in blood. When a handful of donors were compared, the shared fraction of clonotypes was 5% to 6.5% for naive CD4, approximately 3.5% for naive CD8, more than 2% for memory CD4, and under 0.5% for memory CD8. Estimated clonotype richness was generally larger for naive than for memory subsets. Pairwise subsampling led to the expectation that sequencing depth would affect the degree of clonotype sharing among donors. Rarefaction of sorted-subset datasets indicated incomplete sequencing despite the large sequencing depth. The genetic and exposure-history diversity represented was limited by the small number of donors.

Using the deep immunoSEQ assay, TCR CDR3 regions were amplified from genomic DNA by multiplex PCR. Extracted genomic DNA from each cell subset was spread evenly across all wells of several immunoSEQ 96-well plates, with each plate serving as a replicate. Each replicate PCR for sorted subsets received around 210 ng genomic DNA, equal to tens of thousands of T cell genomes. The purified libraries were quantified using a Qubit 3.0 fluorometer, sized with a Bioanalyzer 2100, and then quantified again using the KAPA Library Quantification kit. A separate single-read 150-cycle Illumina NextSeq 550 flow cell was used to sequence each immunoSEQ 96-well plate. The study's processing was this. Because the immunoSEQ output held only junctional sequences and lacked quality scores, the filtering could not match the filtering applied to full-length reads. To assign V/J genes and CDR3, sequences were annotated using PyIR, a Python wrapper for IgBLAST v1.9, with IMGT germline references. Reads were filtered out if the reads had weak V/J assignments (E-value above 1e-6), no CDR3, stop codons, out-of-frame junctions, or ambiguous translated residues. V3J clonotypes were defined as sequences sharing the same inferred V gene, J gene, and CDR3 amino acid sequence. Percentage overlap between repertoires was computed as shared unique clonotypes divided by the size of the smaller repertoire. Repertoire richness was assessed with RTK rarefaction, the Chao1 estimator, and Recon v2.1 estimates of unobserved clonotypes. For all TCRbeta clonotypes obtained by the gDNA method from four donors, generation probabilities were computed with OLGA. TCRdb provides this immuneACCESS table in a form limited to in-frame rearrangements. Some clones are lacking; in checked studies, under half of them reflect an unresolved V gene, and why the rest are absent is not known. V, J and clone size are those of that table, while D and trimming were read from the DNA. This sample has around 2.5 million clones in its table, and roughly 93% of those were observed once. Of the sample, approximately 0.37% falls within the top ten clones.

From the cysteine through the phenylalanine, the CDR3 covers 19 amino acids. This entry keeps only the CDR3 DNA: 57 bases, framed from base 1. Looking up the germline V gene yields CDR1 MDHEN and CDR2 SYDVKM. V and J are trimmed by 5 bases and 4 bases, and the gene matches miss 10 bases of the junction. A remark on this clone: Its antigen is not yet known. No qualities accompany the bases; no much larger clone lies one base away.

The donors were healthy, HIV-negative adults with no recently reported acute infections or vaccinations. Only Caucasian adults living in Nashville, Tennessee, USA were represented among the donors. Magnetic negative selection was used to enrich CD4+ T cells, after which naive cells were positively selected on CD45RA and the negative fraction became the memory subset. Blood was obtained by leukapheresis, after which PBMCs were separated by Ficoll-Histopaque density gradient centrifugation and cryopreserved in liquid nitrogen vapor phase. Analytical flow cytometry was used to check the purity and quantity of each magnetically sorted T cell population. From each sorted fraction, genomic DNA was isolated and quantified by UV absorbance on a Nanodrop 2000c.

The sample was naive CD4+ T cells from PBMCs. The label giving this sample's cell subset or site can be read as: CD45RA+ positively selected. The receptor's source is a man between 18 and 35 years old in good health. Some clones in this sample may be carry-over from other donors' samples. The chain links TRBV28 with TRBJ2-6, with 14 bases aligning to TRBD2. The DNA sequence reads TGTGCCAGCAGTCTTCCGGGACTAGCGGGAGAGGGAGGGGCCAACGTCCTGACTTTC. This is translated as CASSLPGLAGEGGANVLTF.